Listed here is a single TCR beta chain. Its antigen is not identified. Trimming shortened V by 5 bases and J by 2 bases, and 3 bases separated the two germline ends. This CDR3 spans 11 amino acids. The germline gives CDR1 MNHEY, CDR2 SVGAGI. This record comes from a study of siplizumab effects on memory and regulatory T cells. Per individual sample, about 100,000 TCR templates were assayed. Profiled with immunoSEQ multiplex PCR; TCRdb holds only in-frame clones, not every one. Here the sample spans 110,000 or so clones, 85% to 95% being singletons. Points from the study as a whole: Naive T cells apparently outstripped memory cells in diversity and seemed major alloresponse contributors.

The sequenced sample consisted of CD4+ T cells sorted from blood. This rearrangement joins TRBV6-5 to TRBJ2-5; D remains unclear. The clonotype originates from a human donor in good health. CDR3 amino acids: CASSRQETQYF. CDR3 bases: TGTGCCAGCAGTAGACAAGAGACCCAGTACTTC.